This record concerns one TCR beta chain sequence. Per the original methods: Nucleated cell number was recorded as an estimate derived from reference gene primer amplification. Assay used: immunoSEQ multiplex PCR; TCRdb lists only in-frame clones, some missing. The DNA was the basis for D and trimming; V, J and clone size are from that table. This table holds approximately 360,000 clones, 85% to 90% found once. Trimming took 5 bases from V and 1 from J, leaving 8 bases between them. This CDR3 is 13 amino acids long. This specimen comes from a study of blood T cell repertoires in COVID-19. Study as a whole: Material from acute and convalescent COVID-19 was sourced from the United States, Italy and Spain. The cDNA or gDNA used as material had been derived from T cells, B-cell-depleted T cells, or PBMCs.

The sequenced sample was peripheral blood. This clonotype was sampled from a man aged 18-30 years with active or convalescent COVID-19. The rearrangement uses TRBV12-3 or TRBV12-4 and TRBJ1-1; the D is unclear. CDR3 nucleotides: TGTGCCAGCAGTCTGAACGGGAACACTGAAGCTTTCTTT. Amino acids: CASSLNGNTEAFF.